This TCR beta chain came from a study of spatial heterogeneity in lung cancer. Whole-study results and caveats: Expanded intratumoral alpha and beta TCR counts tracked tumor mutation counts.

The CDR3 runs 19 residues. Germline V gene sequence: CDR1 SGDLS, CDR2 YYNGEE. The V segment lost 0 bases and the J segment 3 bases; nucleotides outside the gene matches: 10. One entry per CDR3 protein, called by TCRdb with MiXCR from the 5' RACE reads. The sample holds roughly 28,000 distinct CDR3 sequences; roughly 7.1% are singletons and the top ten take around 25%. Specified time point: sample taken at primary tumor resection. Ten or more counts support this clonotype. Its antigen remains unknown. The chain is built from TRBV9 and TRBJ2-3, with 13 bases aligning to TRBD2. This clonotype originated in a male donor with early-stage non-small cell lung cancer. The sample was lung tumor tissue, taken at surgery. CDR3: CASSVAPLAGGPATDTQYF. The CDR3, as DNA: TGTGCCAGCAGCGTAGCCCCACTAGCGGGGGGGCCCGCGACAGATACGCAGTATTTT. Looking up the rest from reference TRBV9 and TRBJ2-3 gives the full variable domain: DSGVTQTPKHLITATGQRVTLRCSPRSGDLSVYWYQQSLDQGLQFLIQYYNGEERAKGNILERFSAQQFPDLHSELNLSSLELGDSALYFCASSVAPLAGGPATDTQYFGPGTRLTVL.